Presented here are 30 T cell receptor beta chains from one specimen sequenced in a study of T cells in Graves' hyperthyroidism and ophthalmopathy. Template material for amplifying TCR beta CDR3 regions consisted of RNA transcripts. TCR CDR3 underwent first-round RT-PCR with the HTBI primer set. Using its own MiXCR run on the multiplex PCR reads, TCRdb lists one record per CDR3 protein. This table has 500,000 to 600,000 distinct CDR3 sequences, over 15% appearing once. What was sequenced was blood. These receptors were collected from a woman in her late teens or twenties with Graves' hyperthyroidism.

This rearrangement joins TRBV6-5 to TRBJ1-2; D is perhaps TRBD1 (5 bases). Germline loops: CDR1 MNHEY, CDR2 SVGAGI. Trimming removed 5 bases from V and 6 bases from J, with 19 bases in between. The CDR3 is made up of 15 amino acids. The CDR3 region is CASSDTAGTGDGYTF. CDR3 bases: TGTGCCAGCAGTGATACCGCAGGGACTGGGGATGGCTACACCTTC.

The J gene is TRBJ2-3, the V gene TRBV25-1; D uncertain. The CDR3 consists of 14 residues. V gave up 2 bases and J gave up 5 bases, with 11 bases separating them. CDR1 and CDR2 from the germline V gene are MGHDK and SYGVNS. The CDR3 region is CASSEGFGRDTQYF. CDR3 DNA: TGTGCCAGCAGTGAAGGGTTTGGGCGAGATACGCAGTATTTT.

The CDR3 sequence: CASSYEGANGYTF. The CDR3, as DNA: TGTGCCAGCAGTTACGAGGGGGCCAACGGCTACACCTTC. The genes are TRBV6-5 and TRBJ1-2, with 7 bases lining up with TRBD1. Germline CDR1 reads MNHEY; CDR2 reads SVGAGI. J was trimmed by 8 bases and V by 2 bases; bases with no gene match: 5. This CDR3 comprises 13 residues.

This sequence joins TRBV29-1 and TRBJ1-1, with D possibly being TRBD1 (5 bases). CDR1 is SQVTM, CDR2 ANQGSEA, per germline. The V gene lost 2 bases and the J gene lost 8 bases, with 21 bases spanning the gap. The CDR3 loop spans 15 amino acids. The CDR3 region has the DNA TGCAGCGTTGAAATGCGGGGTGAGGGGTATGACGAAGCTTTCTTT. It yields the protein CSVEMRGEGYDEAFF.

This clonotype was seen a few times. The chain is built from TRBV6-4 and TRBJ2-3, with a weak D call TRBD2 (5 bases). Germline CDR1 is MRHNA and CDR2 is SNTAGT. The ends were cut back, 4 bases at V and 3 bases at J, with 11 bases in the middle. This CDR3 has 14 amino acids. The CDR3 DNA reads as TGTGCCAGCAGTGCCAGTAGCGAGACAGATACGCAGTATTTT. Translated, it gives CASSASSETDTQYF.

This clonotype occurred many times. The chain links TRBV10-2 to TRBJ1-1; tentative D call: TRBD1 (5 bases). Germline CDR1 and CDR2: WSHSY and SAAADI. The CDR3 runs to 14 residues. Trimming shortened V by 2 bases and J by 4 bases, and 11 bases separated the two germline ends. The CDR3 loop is CASSEIQGSTEAFF. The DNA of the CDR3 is TGCGCCAGCAGTGAGATTCAGGGAAGCACTGAAGCTTTCTTT.

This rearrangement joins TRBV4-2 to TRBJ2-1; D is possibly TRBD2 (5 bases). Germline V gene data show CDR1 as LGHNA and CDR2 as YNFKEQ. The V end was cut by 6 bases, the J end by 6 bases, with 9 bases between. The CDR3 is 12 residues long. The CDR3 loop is CASRHTSNEQFF. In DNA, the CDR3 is TGTGCCAGCAGACACACTAGCAATGAGCAGTTCTTC.

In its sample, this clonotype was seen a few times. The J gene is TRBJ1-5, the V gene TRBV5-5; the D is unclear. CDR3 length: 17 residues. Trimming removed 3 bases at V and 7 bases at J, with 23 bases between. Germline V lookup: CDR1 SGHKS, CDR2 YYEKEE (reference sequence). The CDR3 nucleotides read TGTGCCAGCAGCTCGATGGAGGTCCGAGGGAACGGGCAGCCCCAGCATTTT. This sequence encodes CASSSMEVRGNGQPQHF.

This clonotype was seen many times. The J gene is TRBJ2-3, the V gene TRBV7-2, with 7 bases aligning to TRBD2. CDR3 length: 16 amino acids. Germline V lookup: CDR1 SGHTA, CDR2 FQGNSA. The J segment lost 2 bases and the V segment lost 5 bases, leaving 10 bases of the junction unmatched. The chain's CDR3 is CASSTQAGLLTDTQYF. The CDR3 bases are TGTGCCAGCAGCACACAAGCGGGGTTACTCACAGATACGCAGTATTTT.

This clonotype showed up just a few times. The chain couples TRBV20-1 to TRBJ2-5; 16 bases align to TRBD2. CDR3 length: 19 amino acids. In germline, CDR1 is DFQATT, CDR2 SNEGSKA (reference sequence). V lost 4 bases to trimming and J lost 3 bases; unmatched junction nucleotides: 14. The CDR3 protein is CSAKGPAGLAGGTEETQYF. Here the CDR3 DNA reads TGCAGTGCTAAGGGGCCCGCGGGACTAGCGGGGGGGACCGAAGAGACCCAGTACTTC.

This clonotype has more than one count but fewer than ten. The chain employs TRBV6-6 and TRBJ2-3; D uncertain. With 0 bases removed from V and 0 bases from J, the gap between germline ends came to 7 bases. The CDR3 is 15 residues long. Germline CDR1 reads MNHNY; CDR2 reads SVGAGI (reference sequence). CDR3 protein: CASSYSPQSTDTQYF. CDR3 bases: TGTGCCAGCAGTTACTCGCCCCAGAGCACAGATACGCAGTATTTT.

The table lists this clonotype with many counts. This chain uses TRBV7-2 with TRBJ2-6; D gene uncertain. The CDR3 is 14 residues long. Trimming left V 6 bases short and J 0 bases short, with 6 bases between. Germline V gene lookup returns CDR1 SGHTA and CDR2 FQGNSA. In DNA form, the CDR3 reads TGTGCCAGCAGTTGGGGCTCTGGGGCCAACGTCCTGACTTTC. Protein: CASSWGSGANVLTF.

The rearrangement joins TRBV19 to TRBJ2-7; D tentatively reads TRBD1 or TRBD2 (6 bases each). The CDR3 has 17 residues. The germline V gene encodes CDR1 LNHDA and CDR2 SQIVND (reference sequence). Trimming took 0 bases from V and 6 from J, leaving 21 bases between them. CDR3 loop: CASSIDLSGGARGEQYF. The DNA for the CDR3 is TGTGCCAGTAGTATAGATCTCTCCGGGGGCGCCCGGGGCGAGCAGTACTTC.

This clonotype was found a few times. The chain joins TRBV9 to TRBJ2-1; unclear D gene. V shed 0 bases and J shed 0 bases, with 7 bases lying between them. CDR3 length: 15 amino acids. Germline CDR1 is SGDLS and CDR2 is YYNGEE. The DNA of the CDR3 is TGTGCCAGCAGCGTAGACACAGTCTCCTACAATGAGCAGTTCTTC. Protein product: CASSVDTVSYNEQFF.

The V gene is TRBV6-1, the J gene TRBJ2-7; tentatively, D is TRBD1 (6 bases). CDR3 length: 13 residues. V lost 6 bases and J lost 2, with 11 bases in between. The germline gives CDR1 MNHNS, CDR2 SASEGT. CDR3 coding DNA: TGTGCCAGCAGGAGGACAGTCGCCTACGAGCAGTACTTC. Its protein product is CASRRTVAYEQYF.

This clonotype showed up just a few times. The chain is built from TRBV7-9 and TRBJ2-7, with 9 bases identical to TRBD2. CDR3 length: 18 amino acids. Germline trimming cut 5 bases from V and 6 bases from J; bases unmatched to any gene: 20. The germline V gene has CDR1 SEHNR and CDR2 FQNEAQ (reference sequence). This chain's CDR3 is CASSRRIGGAGGGGEQYF. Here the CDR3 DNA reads TGTGCCAGCAGCCGCCGGATCGGAGGAGCGGGAGGAGGGGGCGAGCAGTACTTC.

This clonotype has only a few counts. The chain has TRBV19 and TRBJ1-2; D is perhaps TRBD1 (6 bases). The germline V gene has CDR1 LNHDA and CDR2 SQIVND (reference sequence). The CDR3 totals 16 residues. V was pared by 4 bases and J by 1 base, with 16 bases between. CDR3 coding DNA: TGTGCCAGTAGTACCCCTACAGGGAAGGGTAACTATGGCTACACCTTC. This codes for CASSTPTGKGNYGYTF.

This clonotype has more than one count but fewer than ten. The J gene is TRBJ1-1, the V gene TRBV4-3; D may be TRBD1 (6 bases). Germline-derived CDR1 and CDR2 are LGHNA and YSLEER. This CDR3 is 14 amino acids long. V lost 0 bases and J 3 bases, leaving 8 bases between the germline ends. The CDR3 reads CASSQDAGDTEAFF. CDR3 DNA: TGCGCCAGCAGCCAAGATGCAGGGGACACTGAAGCTTTCTTT.

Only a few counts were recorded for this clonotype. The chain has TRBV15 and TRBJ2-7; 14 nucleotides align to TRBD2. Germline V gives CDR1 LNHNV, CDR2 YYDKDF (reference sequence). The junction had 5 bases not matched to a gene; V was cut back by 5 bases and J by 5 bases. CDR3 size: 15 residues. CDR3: CATSVPGLAGDEQYF. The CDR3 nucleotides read TGTGCCACCAGCGTGCCGGGACTAGCGGGAGACGAGCAGTACTTC.

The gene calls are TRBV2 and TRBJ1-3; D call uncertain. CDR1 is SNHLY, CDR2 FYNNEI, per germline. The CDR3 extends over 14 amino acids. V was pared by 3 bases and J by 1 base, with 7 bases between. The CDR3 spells CASSEPTSGNTIYF. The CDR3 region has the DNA TGTGCCAGCAGTGAGCCGACATCTGGAAACACCATATATTTT.

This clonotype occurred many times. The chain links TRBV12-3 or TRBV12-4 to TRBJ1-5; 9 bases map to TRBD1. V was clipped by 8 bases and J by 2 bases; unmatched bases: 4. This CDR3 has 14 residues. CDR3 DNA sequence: TGTGCCAGCGGGACAGGGATTGGCAATCAGCCCCAGCATTTT. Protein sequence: CASGTGIGNQPQHF.

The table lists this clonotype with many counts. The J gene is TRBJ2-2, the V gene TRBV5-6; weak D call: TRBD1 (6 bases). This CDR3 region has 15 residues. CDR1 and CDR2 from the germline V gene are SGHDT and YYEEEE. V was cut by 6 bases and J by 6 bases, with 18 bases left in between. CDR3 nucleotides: TGTGCCAGCACCGTCGGCTTACAGGGTGCCGGGGAGCTGTTTTTT. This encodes CASTVGLQGAGELFF.

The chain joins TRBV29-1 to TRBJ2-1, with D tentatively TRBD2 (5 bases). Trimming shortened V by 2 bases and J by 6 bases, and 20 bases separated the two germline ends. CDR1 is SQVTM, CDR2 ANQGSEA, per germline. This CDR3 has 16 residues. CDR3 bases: TGCAGCGTTGAAAACCCCTCTAGCACCGAAACCAATGAGCAGTTCTTC. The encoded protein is CSVENPSSTETNEQFF.

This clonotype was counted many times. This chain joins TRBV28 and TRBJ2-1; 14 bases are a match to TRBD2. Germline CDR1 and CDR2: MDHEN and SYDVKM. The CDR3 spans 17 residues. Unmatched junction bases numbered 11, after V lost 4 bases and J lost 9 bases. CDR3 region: CASSYTPGLAGDGEQFF. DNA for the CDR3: TGTGCCAGCAGTTATACACCGGGACTAGCGGGAGATGGTGAGCAGTTCTTC.

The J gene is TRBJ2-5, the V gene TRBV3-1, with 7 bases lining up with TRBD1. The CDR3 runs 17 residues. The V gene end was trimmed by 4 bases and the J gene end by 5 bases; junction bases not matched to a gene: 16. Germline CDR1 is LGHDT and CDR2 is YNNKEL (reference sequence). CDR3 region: CASSPDRKQGHLETQYF. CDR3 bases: TGTGCCAGCAGCCCGGACCGGAAACAGGGGCATTTGGAGACCCAGTACTTC.

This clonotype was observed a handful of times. CDR3 residues: CASSQDRVNYGYTF. The DNA of the CDR3 is TGTGCCAGCAGCCAAGACAGGGTCAACTATGGCTACACCTTC. J is TRBJ1-2 and V is TRBV14, with a possible D match to TRBD1 (5 bases). CDR1 SGHDN and CDR2 FVKESK come from the germline V gene. The CDR3 is 14 amino acids. Deletions cut 0 bases from V and 2 bases from J, with 7 bases between. The complete variable domain, with remaining parts taken from reference TRBV14 and TRBJ1-2, reads EAGVTQFPSHSVIEKGQTVTLRCDPISGHDNLYWYRRVMGKEIKFLLHFVKESKQDESGMPNNRFLAERTGGTYSTLKVQPAELEDSGVYFCASSQDRVNYGYTFGSGTRLTVV.

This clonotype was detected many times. CDR3 sequence: CASSFLPGPYEQYF. CDR3 coding DNA: TGTGCCAGCAGTTTCCTCCCAGGGCCCTACGAGCAGTACTTC. The chain has TRBV27 and TRBJ2-7; D perhaps matches TRBD1 (5 bases). The CDR3 length is 14 residues. V lost 3 bases to trimming and J lost 2 bases, with 11 bases between them. Looked up from germline, CDR1 is MNHEY and CDR2 is SMNVEV (reference sequence).

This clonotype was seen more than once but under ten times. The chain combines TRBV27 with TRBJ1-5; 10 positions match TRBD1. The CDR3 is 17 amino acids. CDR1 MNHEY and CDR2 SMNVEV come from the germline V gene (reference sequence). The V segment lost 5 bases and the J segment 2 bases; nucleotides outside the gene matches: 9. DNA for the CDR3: TGTGCCAGCAGTCCCTACTCCGGGACAGGGGGCAATCAGCCCCAGCATTTT. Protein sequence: CASSPYSGTGGNQPQHF.

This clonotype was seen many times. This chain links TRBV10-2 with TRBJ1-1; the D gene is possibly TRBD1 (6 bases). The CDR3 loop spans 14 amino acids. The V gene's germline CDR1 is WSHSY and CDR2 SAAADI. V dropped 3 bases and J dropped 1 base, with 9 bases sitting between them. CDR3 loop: CASSDGGRNTEAFF. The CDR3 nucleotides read TGCGCCAGCAGTGATGGGGGGCGGAACACTGAAGCTTTCTTT.

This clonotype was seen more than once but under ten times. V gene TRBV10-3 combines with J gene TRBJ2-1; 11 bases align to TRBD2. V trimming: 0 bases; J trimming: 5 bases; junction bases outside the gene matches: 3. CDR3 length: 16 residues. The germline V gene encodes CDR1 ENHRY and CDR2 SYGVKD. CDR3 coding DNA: TGTGCCATCAGTGAGTCAATTAGCGGGAGGGACAATGAGCAGTTCTTC. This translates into CAISESISGRDNEQFF.